This T cell receptor (beta chain) came from a study of blood T cell repertoires in COVID-19. Study-level background: Donors in the United States, Italy and Spain gave samples during acute or convalescent COVID-19. PBMCs, B-cell-depleted T cells, or T cells were the source of the cDNA or gDNA that made up the material.

Germline lookup yields CDR1 LGHDT and CDR2 YNNKEL (reference sequence). CDR3 size: 16 residues. With 4 bases clipped from V and 8 bases from J, the junction kept 10 bases outside the gene matches. Using immunoSEQ multiplex PCR, the repertoire was profiled, and TCRdb retains in-frame clones only, with some absent. The top ten hold approximately 5% of the sample, which has approximately 230,000 clones, less than 85% seen once. The specimen was peripheral blood. This clonotype originated in an elderly woman with active or convalescent COVID-19. The rearrangement joins TRBV3-1 (or the pseudogene TRBV3-2) to TRBJ2-5; TRBD2 aligns across 13 bases. The CDR3 reads CASSPTSGLAGETQYF. The CDR3 DNA is TGTGCCAGCAGCCCAACCTCAGGACTAGCGGGGGAAACCCAGTACTTC.